This T cell receptor beta chain was recovered during a study of T cells in Graves' hyperthyroidism and ophthalmopathy. For the study at large: Peripheral blood samples were taken at initial diagnosis, prior to any treatment. Study-wide points: It was a median approximately 6.9 months before onset that the model predicted ophthalmopathy. Among clonotypes expanded in thyroid above 0.001, most were also found in blood. The authors' 13 V-J model separated ophthalmopathy from stable hyperthyroidism.

TCR beta CDR3 regions were amplified from RNA transcripts. A set of HTBI primers served as the primers for a first-round RT-PCR of the TCR CDR3. TCRdb itself ran the multiplex PCR reads through MiXCR, one entry per CDR3 protein. The profile shows 150,000 or so distinct CDR3 sequences, over 8% of them singletons. This clonotype was seen many times. Antigen unknown. Sequencing input: blood. This clonotype originated in a woman between 18 and 29 years old with Graves' hyperthyroidism that later progressed to Graves' ophthalmopathy.

CDR3: CASSEVTGGTGELFF. The CDR3 DNA sequence: TGCGCCAGCAGTGAGGTGACAGGGGGTACCGGGGAGCTGTTTTTT. The chain links TRBV10-2 to TRBJ2-2; 9 bases agree with TRBD1. Germline-derived CDR1 and CDR2 are WSHSY and SAAADI. This CDR3 comprises 15 residues. The V segment lost 2 bases and the J segment 5 bases; nucleotides outside the gene matches: 3.